This T cell receptor beta chain was captured by sequencing in a study of shared clonotypes between healthy human individuals. Produced via immunoSEQ multiplex PCR; TCRdb's table is partial and in-frame only. Of just over 2,000,000 clones in the sample, about 95% were seen once. Per the germline V gene, CDR1 is SGHAT and CDR2 is FQNNGV. Trimming cost V 0 bases and J 0 bases, with 19 bases left between them. The CDR3 has 19 amino acids. Terminally differentiated effector memory CD45RA+ cells were excluded from the naive CD8 cells, which were CD45RO-negative and positively selected for CCR7. This clone was seen a single time.

This clonotype was sampled from a man between 18 and 35 years old in good health. This chain connects TRBV11-2 to TRBJ2-3; D gene unclear. The sequencing sample was made of naive CD8+ T cells sorted from blood. The CDR3 DNA reads TGTGCCAGCAGCTTAGATGTTCCCCGGATCCTCCCTAGCACAGATACGCAGTATTTT. As protein: CASSLDVPRILPSTDTQYF. Full variable domain (rest looked up from reference TRBV11-2 and TRBJ2-3): EAGVAQSPRYKIIEKRQSVAFWCNPISGHATLYWYQQILGQGPKLLIQFQNNGVVDDSQLPKDRFSAERLKGVDSTLKIQPAKLEDSAVYLCASSLDVPRILPSTDTQYFGPGTRLTVL.